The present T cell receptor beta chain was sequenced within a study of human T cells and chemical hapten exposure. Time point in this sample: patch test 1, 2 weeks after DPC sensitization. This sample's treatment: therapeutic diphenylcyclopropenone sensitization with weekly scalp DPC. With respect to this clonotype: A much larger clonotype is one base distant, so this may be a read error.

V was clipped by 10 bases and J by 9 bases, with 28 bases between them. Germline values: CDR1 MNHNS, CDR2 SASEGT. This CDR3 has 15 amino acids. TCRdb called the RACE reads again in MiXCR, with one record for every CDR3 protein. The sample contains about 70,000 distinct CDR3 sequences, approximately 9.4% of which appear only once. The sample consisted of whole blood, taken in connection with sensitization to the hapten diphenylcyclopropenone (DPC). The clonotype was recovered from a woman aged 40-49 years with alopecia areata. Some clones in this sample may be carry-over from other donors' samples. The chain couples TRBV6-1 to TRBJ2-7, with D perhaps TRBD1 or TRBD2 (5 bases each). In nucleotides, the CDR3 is TGTGCCAACCTTTCTCAACGGGACGGACTTGTGGGGCAGTACTTC. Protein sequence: CANLSQRDGLVGQYF.